The clone carrying this T cell receptor beta chain was counted once. The sorted-subset replicate PCRs were given approximately 190 ng DNA, which is 30,000 to 35,000 T cell genomes. TCRdb's table, derived via immunoSEQ multiplex PCR, lists solely in-frame clones and lacks some. The sample records about 820,000 clones, 90% to 95% being singletons. This sample was included in a study of shared clonotypes between healthy human individuals. CDR1 GTSNPN and CDR2 SVGIG come from the germline V gene (reference sequence). V was clipped by 1 base and J by 7 bases; unmatched bases: 13. The CDR3 contains 15 residues. CD8 cells regarded as naive lacked CD45RO, were positively chosen for CCR7, and omitted terminally differentiated effector memory CD45RA+ cells.

The TCR originated in a man under 40 in good health. V is TRBV30 and J is TRBJ2-7; 7 bases map to TRBD1. Material: naive CD8+ T cells sorted from blood. In DNA, the CDR3 is TGTGCCTGGAGTGGATACCGGGACAGCAGACCGGAGCAGTACTTC. This gives the protein CAWSGYRDSRPEQYF.